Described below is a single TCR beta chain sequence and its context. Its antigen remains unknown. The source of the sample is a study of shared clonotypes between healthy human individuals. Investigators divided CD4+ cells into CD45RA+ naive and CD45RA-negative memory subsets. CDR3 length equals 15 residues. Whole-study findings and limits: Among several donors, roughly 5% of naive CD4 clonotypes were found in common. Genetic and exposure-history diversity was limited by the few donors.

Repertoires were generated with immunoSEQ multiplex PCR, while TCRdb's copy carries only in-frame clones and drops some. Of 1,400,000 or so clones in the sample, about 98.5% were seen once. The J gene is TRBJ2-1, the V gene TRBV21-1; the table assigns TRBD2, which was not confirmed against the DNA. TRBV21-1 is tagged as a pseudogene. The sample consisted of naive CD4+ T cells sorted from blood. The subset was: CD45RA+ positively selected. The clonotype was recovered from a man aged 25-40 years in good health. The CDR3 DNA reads TGTGCCAGCAGCAAATGGGGACTGATTACCTATGAGCAGTTCTTC. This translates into CASSKWGLITYEQFF.